A selection of T cell receptor beta chains follows, all from one sample in a study of OX40 agonist ivuxolimab in advanced cancers. The protocol was immunoSEQ multiplex PCR, while the TCRdb copy is restricted to in-frame clones and leaves out a portion. The sample lists 53,000 or so clones, 80% to 85% seen once, with roughly 4.2% in the top ten. The source was CD4+ or CD8+ T cells sorted from blood, collected in a trial of the OX40 agonist ivuxolimab. The receptors derive from an adult with an advanced solid tumor such as melanoma, head and neck, liver or kidney cancer. Both conserved end residues are part of each CDR3. Fields, in order: D gene, J gene, CDR3 length, clone size, V gene, CDR3 DNA, CDR3 protein. The D gene is left open where the match is weak. Only part of the rows carry a size: once, few, many, or a class if the clone is expanded.

D gene: TRBD1; J gene: TRBJ1-2; CDR3 length: 16; clone size: -; V gene: TRBV4-3; CDR3 DNA: TGCGCCAGCAGCCAAGACCACCGACAGGGTTCCTATGGCTACACCTTC; CDR3 protein: CASSQDHRQGSYGYTF
D gene: -; J gene: TRBJ2-5; CDR3 length: 14; clone size: -; V gene: TRBV28; CDR3 DNA: TGTGCCAGCAGTTTAACAGGGAGTCTGGGTGAGCAGTACTTC; CDR3 protein: CASSLTGSLGEQYF
D gene: -; J gene: TRBJ1-2; CDR3 length: 14; clone size: -; V gene: TRBV5-6; CDR3 DNA: TGTGCCAGCAGCTTTCCGGGGTTAGCATATGGCTACACCTTC; CDR3 protein: CASSFPGLAYGYTF
D gene: -; J gene: TRBJ2-5; CDR3 length: 11; clone size: -; V gene: TRBV20-1; CDR3 DNA: TGCAGTACAAGTGATGACGAGACCCAGTACTTC; CDR3 protein: CSTSDDETQYF
D gene: -; J gene: TRBJ1-1; CDR3 length: 12; clone size: -; V gene: TRBV19; CDR3 DNA: TGTGCCAGTAGCCAAGCGGGGGCTGAAGCTTTCTTT; CDR3 protein: CASSQAGAEAFF
D gene: TRBD2; J gene: TRBJ2-5; CDR3 length: 13; clone size: once; V gene: TRBV28; CDR3 DNA: TGTGCCAGCAGTTTAACTAGCGGAGAGACCCAGTACTTC; CDR3 protein: CASSLTSGETQYF
D gene: TRBD2; J gene: TRBJ2-1; CDR3 length: 16; clone size: -; V gene: TRBV19; CDR3 DNA: TGTGCCACCTCATACGGACTAGCGGGTATCTACAATGAGCAGTTCTTC; CDR3 protein: CATSYGLAGIYNEQFF
D gene: -; J gene: TRBJ2-7; CDR3 length: 15; clone size: -; V gene: TRBV5-6; CDR3 DNA: TGTGCCAGCAGCCCTAGGACCGGGATAAGAGAGGAGCAGTACTTC; CDR3 protein: CASSPRTGIREEQYF
D gene: -; J gene: TRBJ2-5; CDR3 length: 13; clone size: -; V gene: TRBV6-1; CDR3 DNA: TGTGCCAGCGCCTGGTGGCGCCAAGAGACCCAGTACTTC; CDR3 protein: CASAWWRQETQYF
D gene: TRBD2; J gene: TRBJ2-1; CDR3 length: 16; clone size: -; V gene: TRBV18; CDR3 DNA: TGTGCCAGCTCCCTAGCGAGCGGGAGGAGGCTCAATGAGCAGTTCTTC; CDR3 protein: CASSLASGRRLNEQFF
D gene: TRBD1; J gene: TRBJ2-3; CDR3 length: 14; clone size: -; V gene: TRBV29-1; CDR3 DNA: TGCAGCTCCCGGGACAGGGGATACACAGATACGCAGTATTTT; CDR3 protein: CSSRDRGYTDTQYF
D gene: -; J gene: TRBJ2-4; CDR3 length: 14; clone size: -; V gene: TRBV7-2; CDR3 DNA: TGTGCCAGCAGCTTAGGCGGGACGGAAAACATTCAGTACTTC; CDR3 protein: CASSLGGTENIQYF
D gene: -; J gene: TRBJ1-1; CDR3 length: 19; clone size: once; V gene: TRBV21-1; CDR3 DNA: TGTGCCAGCAGCCGCAAATTCGGTATGGGGGTCCCTGCGGACACTGAAGCTTTCTTT; CDR3 protein: CASSRKFGMGVPADTEAFF